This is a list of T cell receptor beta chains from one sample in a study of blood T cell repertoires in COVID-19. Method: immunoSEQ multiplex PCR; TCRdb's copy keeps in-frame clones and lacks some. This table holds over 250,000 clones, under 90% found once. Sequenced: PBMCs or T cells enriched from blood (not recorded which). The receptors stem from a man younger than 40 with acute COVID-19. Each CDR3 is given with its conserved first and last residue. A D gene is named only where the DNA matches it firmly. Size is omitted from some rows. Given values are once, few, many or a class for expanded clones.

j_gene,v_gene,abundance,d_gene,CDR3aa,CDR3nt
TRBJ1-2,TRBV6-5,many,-,CASSSLGGNAGYTF,TGTGCCAGCAGTTCCCTGGGGGGGAATGCTGGCTACACCTTC
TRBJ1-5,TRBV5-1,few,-,CASTIPQQPQHF,TGCGCCAGCACTATACCGCAACAGCCCCAGCATTTT
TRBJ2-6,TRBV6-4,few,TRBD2,CASSSGSSGANVLTF,TGTGCCAGCAGTAGCGGGAGCTCTGGGGCCAACGTCCTGACTTTC
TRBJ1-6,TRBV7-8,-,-,CASSPGPGETPLHF,TGTGCCAGCAGCCCAGGGCCCGGCGAGACACCCCTCCACTTT
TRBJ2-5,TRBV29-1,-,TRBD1,CSVSGTGQETQYF,TGCAGCGTTAGCGGGACAGGGCAAGAGACCCAGTACTTC
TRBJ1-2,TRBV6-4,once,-,CASSDSPGDYGYTF,TGTGCCAGCAGTGACTCGCCGGGTGATTATGGCTACACCTTC
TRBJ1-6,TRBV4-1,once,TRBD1,CASDQGASSYNSPLHF,TGCGCCAGCGACCAGGGGGCGAGCTCCTATAATTCACCCCTCCACTTT
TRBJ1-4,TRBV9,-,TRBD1,CASSVGGGVGEKLFF,TGTGCCAGCAGCGTAGGAGGGGGCGTTGGTGAAAAACTGTTTTTT
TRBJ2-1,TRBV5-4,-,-,CASSSSPLGGEQFF,TGTGCCAGCAGCTCCTCCCCTTTAGGGGGTGAGCAGTTCTTC
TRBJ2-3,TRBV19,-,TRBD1,CASSMPRGPSTDTQYF,TGTGCCAGTAGTATGCCTAGGGGGCCCAGCACAGATACGCAGTATTTT
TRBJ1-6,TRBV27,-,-,CASRGRGYNSPLHF,TGTGCCAGCAGGGGTAGGGGGTACAATTCACCCCTCCACTTT
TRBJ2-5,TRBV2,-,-,CASIPWTGYQETQYF,TGTGCCAGCATCCCTTGGACGGGGTACCAAGAGACCCAGTACTTC
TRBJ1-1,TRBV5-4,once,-,CASSSDRVNTEAFF,TGTGCCAGCAGTTCTGACAGAGTGAACACTGAAGCTTTCTTT
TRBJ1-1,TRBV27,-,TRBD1,CASAGQGARDTEAFF,TGTGCCAGCGCGGGACAGGGGGCGCGAGACACTGAAGCTTTCTTT
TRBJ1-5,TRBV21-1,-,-,CASSKEDRDQPQHF,TGTGCCAGCAGCAAAGAGGACAGGGATCAGCCCCAGCATTTT
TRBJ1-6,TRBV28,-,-,CASSSGRASPLHF,TGTGCCAGCAGTTCCGGGAGAGCTTCACCCCTCCACTTT
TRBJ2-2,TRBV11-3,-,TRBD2,CASSLVAGGTGELFF,TGTGCCAGCAGCTTAGTAGCGGGAGGCACCGGGGAGCTGTTTTTT
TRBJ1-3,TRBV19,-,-,CASSTRADSGNTIYF,TGTGCCAGTAGTACCAGGGCCGACTCTGGAAACACCATATATTTT
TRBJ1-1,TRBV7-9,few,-,CASRTGGQTNTEAFF,TGTGCCAGCAGAACAGGCGGACAGACCAACACTGAAGCTTTCTTT
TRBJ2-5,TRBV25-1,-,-,CASSTRDLGATQYF,TGTGCCAGCAGTACCCGGGACTTAGGAGCGACCCAGTACTTC
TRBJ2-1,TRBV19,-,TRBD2,CASGLLAGGSSYNEQFF,TGTGCCAGTGGGCTACTAGCGGGAGGGAGCTCCTACAATGAGCAGTTCTTC
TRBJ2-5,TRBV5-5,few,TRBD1,CASSIGDSPKETQYF,TGTGCCAGCAGCATCGGGGACAGCCCGAAAGAGACCCAGTACTTC
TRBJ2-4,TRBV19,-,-,CASSIRPPGDIQYF,TGTGCCAGTAGTATCCGCCCCCCGGGAGACATTCAGTACTTC
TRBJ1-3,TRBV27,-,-,CASSFKPGSGNTIYF,TGTGCCAGCAGTTTCAAGCCCGGGTCTGGAAACACCATATATTTT
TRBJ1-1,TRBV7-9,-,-,CASSWGDLKAEAFF,TGTGCCAGCAGCTGGGGGGATCTTAAGGCTGAAGCTTTCTTT
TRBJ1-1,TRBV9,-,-,CASSLDSMANTEAFF,TGTGCCAGCAGCCTCGACTCCATGGCGAACACTGAAGCTTTCTTT
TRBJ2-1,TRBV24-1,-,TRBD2,CATSGVAGLSPLSNGEQFF,TGTGCCACCAGTGGAGTAGCGGGTCTCTCCCCCTTGAGCAACGGTGAGCAGTTCTTC
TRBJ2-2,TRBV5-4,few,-,CASSFPANTGELFF,TGTGCCAGCAGCTTTCCGGCGAACACCGGGGAGCTGTTTTTT
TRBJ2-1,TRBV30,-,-,CAWSLQGNEQFF,TGTGCCTGGAGTCTTCAGGGCAATGAGCAGTTCTTC
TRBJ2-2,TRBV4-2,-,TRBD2,CASRTLGGVETGELFF,TGTGCCAGCAGGACCCTCGGGGGGGTTGAGACCGGGGAGCTGTTTTTT
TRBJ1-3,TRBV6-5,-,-,CASSWGGGNTIYF,TGTGCCAGCAGTTGGGGAGGCGGAAACACCATATATTTT
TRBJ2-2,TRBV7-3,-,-,CASSLSPTGELFF,TGTGCCAGCAGCTTAAGTCCCACTGGGGAGCTGTTTTTT
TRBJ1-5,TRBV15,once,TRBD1,CATNQGGSNQPQHF,TGTGCCACCAATCAGGGGGGTAGCAATCAGCCCCAGCATTTT